These T cell receptor beta chains were read from a single sample in a study of spatial heterogeneity in lung cancer. TCRdb re-called the 5' RACE reads with MiXCR, one entry per CDR3 protein. The data show more than 10,000 distinct CDR3 sequences, around 15% seen once. The input for sequencing was PBMCs, taken at surgery. The source of these receptors is a male donor with early-stage non-small cell lung cancer. CDR3s include the opening cysteine and the closing phenylalanine or tryptophan. A D gene is named only where the DNA matches it firmly. Size is stated for part of the rows, as once, few or many counts, or as a class when the clone is expanded.

>TRBJ1-6|many|TRBV3-1|NA
TGTGCCAGCAGCCTTCAGGGTGGAAATTCACCCCTCCACTTT
CASSLQGGNSPLHF
>TRBJ1-1|many|TRBV6-2/TRBV6-3|NA
TGTGCCAGCAGTTACTTTACCGGGCCCACTGAAGCTTTCTTT
CASSYFTGPTEAFF
>TRBJ2-2|many|TRBV27|TRBD1
TGTGCCAGCAGCTGGGACAGGAGGAACACCGGGGAGCTGTTTTTT
CASSWDRRNTGELFF
>TRBJ2-5|NA|TRBV5-1|NA
TGCGCCAGCAGGGAGGGGGCCCAAGAGACCCGGTACTTC
CASREGAQETRYF
>TRBJ1-1|few|TRBV29-1|NA
TGCAGCGTGGCGACCGCGATGAACACTGAAGCTTTCTTT
CSVATAMNTEAFF
>TRBJ2-7|NA|TRBV10-3|TRBD1
TGTGCCATCAGGCTACAGGTACAGGGGGGCGAGCAGTACTTC
CAIRLQVQGGEQYF
>TRBJ1-1|many|TRBV28|TRBD1
TGTGCCAGCAGTTTTTGGGGACAGATGAACACTGAAGCTTTCTTT
CASSFWGQMNTEAFF
>TRBJ1-1|NA|TRBV20-1|NA
TGCAGTGCTAGAGTTTATGGTCATCGCACTGAAGCTTTCTTT
CSARVYGHRTEAFF
>TRBJ2-1|many|TRBV4-3|NA
TGCGCCAGCAGCCAAGAGTCCCCGGGTAGTACTCTTGAGCAGTTCTTC
CASSQESPGSTLEQFF
>TRBJ2-2|NA|TRBV11-2|NA
TGTGCCAGCAGCTTTTTAGGGGACACCGGGGAGCTGTTTTTT
CASSFLGDTGELFF
>TRBJ2-2|few|TRBV6-2/TRBV6-3|NA
TGTGCCACCGCCGGAGTCGGCGGGGAGCTGTTTTTT
CATAGVGGELFF
>TRBJ2-3|many|TRBV24-1|NA
TGTGCCACCAGTGATTCCCTGTGGGGGGCCACAGATACGCAGTATTTT
CATSDSLWGATDTQYF
>TRBJ1-1|many|TRBV28|NA
TGTGCCAGCAGTATCGCTGGGAGTGAAGCTTTCTTT
CASSIAGSEAFF
>TRBJ2-5|few|TRBV5-1|NA
TGCGCCAGCAGCTTGAGTTTCCGGGACCCGTCTCAAGAGACCCAGTACTTC
CASSLSFRDPSQETQYF
>TRBJ1-2|few|TRBV4-3|NA
TGCGCCAGCAGCCAAGACAGGGTGGGCTACACCTTC
CASSQDRVGYTF
>TRBJ1-5|many|TRBV4-1|NA
TGCGCCAGCAGCCAAAGTGGGCATAGCAATCAGCCCCAGCATTTT
CASSQSGHSNQPQHF
>TRBJ2-6|many|TRBV3-1|NA
TGTGCCAGCAGCCAGGTCGGCGGGGCCAACGTCCTGACTTTC
CASSQVGGANVLTF
>TRBJ2-4|NA|TRBV6-2/TRBV6-3|NA
TGTGCCAGCAGCTCCCATCGACAGGCCAAAAACATTCAGTACTTC
CASSSHRQAKNIQYF
>TRBJ2-1|many|TRBV7-8|NA
TGTGCCAGCAGCTTAATCAATGAGCAGTTCTTC
CASSLINEQFF
>TRBJ1-3|many|TRBV6-6|NA
TGTGCCAGCAGTTCCTGGGACATTTCTGGAAACACCATATATTTT
CASSSWDISGNTIYF
>TRBJ1-3|NA|TRBV28|NA
TGTGCCAGCAGTTTGTTCTCTGGAAACACCATATATTTT
CASSLFSGNTIYF
>TRBJ1-4|few|TRBV28|NA
TGTGCCAGCAGGTGGGGACCTAATGAAAAACTGTTTTTT
CASRWGPNEKLFF
>TRBJ2-3|NA|TRBV20-1|TRBD2
TGCAGTGCTCGGGGACTAGCGGGGAACACAGATACGCAGTATTTT
CSARGLAGNTDTQYF
>TRBJ2-7|medium-sized|TRBV7-6|NA
TGTGCCAGCAGCTTAGGTCCTAACTACGAGCAGTACTTC
CASSLGPNYEQYF
>TRBJ2-1|NA|TRBV25-1|NA
TGTGCCAGCAGTGATAGGCCGGTTGTCAATGAGCAGTTCTTC
CASSDRPVVNEQFF
>TRBJ2-1|NA|TRBV4-3|TRBD1
TGCGCCAGCAGACAGGGGAGAGGCTACAATGAGCAGTTCTTC
CASRQGRGYNEQFF
>TRBJ1-2|NA|TRBV5-1|NA
TGCGCCAGCAGCTCGTCAGGAGACTATGGCTACACCTTC
CASSSSGDYGYTF
>TRBJ2-3|many|TRBV4-3|TRBD2
TGCGCCAGCAGCCAAGATCTGGCTAGCGGGGGCCCCACAGATACGCAGTATTTT
CASSQDLASGGPTDTQYF
>TRBJ1-4|few|TRBV28|NA
TGTGCCAGCAGTTCCTCGACAGTCAGTTATGAAAAACTGTTTTTT
CASSSSTVSYEKLFF
>TRBJ2-2|many|TRBV12-3/TRBV12-4|NA
TGTGCCAGCAGTTATACCGGGACACCGAACACCGGGGAGCTGTTTTTT
CASSYTGTPNTGELFF
>TRBJ2-3|few|TRBV20-1|NA
TGCAGTGCTAGGCCGAGGGCAACCGATACGCAGTATTTT
CSARPRATDTQYF